The entry that follows covers one T cell receptor beta chain sequence. The data stem from a study of blood T cell repertoires in COVID-19. Overall study context: Sites in the United States, Italy and Spain provided acute and convalescent COVID-19 samples.

In the original processing: How many nucleated cells were present was estimated from reference gene primer amplification. Some clones are missing from TCRdb's copy, which holds only in-frame ones; the method was immunoSEQ multiplex PCR. V, J and clone size were drawn from that table, and D and trimming were deduced from the DNA. The table records about 45,000 clones, around 80% of them present only once. Looked up from germline, CDR1 is MNHEY and CDR2 is SVGAGI. The CDR3 has 14 amino acids. Germline trimming cut 4 bases from V and 7 bases from J; bases unmatched to any gene: 9. This chain links TRBV6-5 with TRBJ2-7; 8 bases agree with TRBD2. The specimen sequenced was peripheral blood. The origin of this receptor is a man aged 80 or over in a cohort sampled during active COVID-19. CDR3 sequence (DNA): TGTGCCAGCAGTTCCGGGGGGGCCGGACGGGAGCAGTACTTC. This sequence encodes CASSSGGAGREQYF.